Listed here are 2 T cell receptor beta chains from one sample, sequenced in a study of blood T cell repertoires in COVID-19. Clones were sequenced by immunoSEQ multiplex PCR, and TCRdb holds only the in-frame ones, with some missing. This sample carries 270,000 or so clones, 89% of them seen once, and the ten largest clones take roughly 0.92%. Sequences were obtained from peripheral blood. Receptors were obtained from a woman in her thirties or forties who had recovered from COVID-19.

The J gene is TRBJ2-1, the V gene TRBV10-3; D is unresolved. V lost 1 base, J lost 5 bases, and 6 bases lay in between. The CDR3 extends over 13 amino acids. The germline V gene has CDR1 ENHRY and CDR2 SYGVKD. Here the CDR3 DNA reads TGTGCCATCAGTGAGTACGAGCACAATGAGCAGTTCTTC. Its translation is CAISEYEHNEQFF.

The chain links TRBV6-9 to TRBJ1-1, with D tentatively TRBD1 (5 bases). The CDR3 contains 18 residues. Germline loops: CDR1 MNHGY, CDR2 SVAAGI. Trimming left V 2 bases short and J 1 base short, with 20 bases between. The CDR3 DNA reads TGTGCCAGCAGTTATGTTAATCAGGGCAACCCCTCGAACACTGAAGCTTTCTTT. Encoded protein: CASSYVNQGNPSNTEAFF.